This record concerns one TCR beta chain sequence. This clonotype was detected ten times or more. The specificity of this receptor is unknown. No base-level quality is on record; no much larger clone is a single base apart. The data belong to a study of human T cells and chemical hapten exposure (TCRdb year 2021). With respect to the entire study: For sensitization, 2% DPC in acetone was applied to a 2 cm by 2 cm area of upper inner arm skin. Blood samples were taken from patients before sensitization (week 0) and at 2, 6 and about 24 weeks after DPC sensitization. Blood for TCR sequencing was provided by twenty-nine alopecia patients at one to four time points (pre-sensitization, 2, 6 and 24 weeks). Patch tests used Finn chambers with 0.01% DPC on the upper back, scored after 6 days by International Contact Dermatitis Research Group standards. Weekly therapeutic DPC doses were additionally applied to the scalp of patients throughout the approximately 24-week study period. Libraries were combined into a pool for sequencing, and differences in TCR yield between samples came mainly from small differences in library volumes within the pool. This study followed changes in the peripheral blood TCR repertoire in vivo during primary and secondary sensitization of alopecia patients to the hapten diphenylcyclopropenone (DPC). Most of the patients in the cohort were female, and the cohort covered alopecia areata with under or over 50% scalp involvement, alopecia totalis and alopecia universalis. Overall results and qualifications from the work: Repeated subsampling changed both the strength of the expansion versus patch-test correlation and the threshold at which that correlation became significant. DPC sensitization did not change the number of TCRs with a frequency above 1 in 1000, and there was no evidence of changes in global repertoire structure. All patients had alopecia, a presumed autoimmune disease, so their immune response might differ from that of healthy individuals. Compared with pre-sensitization or healthy control sets, expanded TCRs formed significantly more large CDR3 similarity clusters, which is consistent with antigen-driven responses. The number of PT1 expanded TCRs positively correlated with patch test score, significant at thresholds 8, 16 and 32 but not 4.

The library was built by means of RACE. Data came from a NextSeq 500. During library preparation, unique molecular identifiers were attached to individual cDNA molecules so that TCRs could be counted in a quantitative, reproducible way. From each blood RNA sample, both TCR alpha and TCR beta chains were sequenced. On the study's bioinformatics: A median of approximately 100,000 TCRs per sample was observed, with a range of roughly 20,000 to 750,000. The Decombinator software suite was used to annotate V, J and CDR3 in the TCR reads. For the PS versus PT1 abundance plots, all samples were subsampled to the same number of TCRs (28,000). TCRs were defined as expanded if absent before sensitization and observed at least eight times at the 2-week time point. TCRdb reprocessing: public reads trimmed at Q25 with fastp, clones called with MiXCR, in-frame beta chains kept. When rows share a CDR3 protein, they turn into one entry using the most common DNA and genes. TCRdb's processing, not the authors', yielded these V and J calls. This sample gives 75,000 to 95,000 distinct CDR3 sequences in total; roughly 12% of them show up just once. The ten largest clones represent 3% to 4% of the sample.

Explained via the paper, the time point label denotes: patch test 1, 2 weeks after DPC sensitization. What the treatment or condition label conveys for this sample: therapeutic diphenylcyclopropenone sensitization with weekly scalp DPC. At each patch-test visit, blood was drawn before the patch test was applied. Patients were eligible if aged 18 to 70, diagnosed with alopecia and judged suitable for DPC therapy, and pregnant patients were excluded. Total RNA was extracted from unfractionated whole blood collected in Tempus Blood RNA tubes. CDR3 length: 14 amino acids, cysteine to phenylalanine. Only CDR3 DNA remains: 42 bases, in frame from the first base. Sequences SQVTM (CDR1) and ANQGSEA (CDR2) are obtained from the germline V gene. V was cut back by 7 bases and J by 2 bases, leaving a gap of 17 bases between them.

Sequences were derived from whole blood, sampled in connection with sensitization to the hapten diphenylcyclopropenone (DPC). The receptor's source is a woman between 55 and 75 years old with alopecia areata. Some clones in this sample may be carry-over from other donors' samples. The sequence joins TRBV29-1 to TRBJ1-2; no D gene is confidently identified. CDR3 reads: CSAMRGWENYGYTF. The DNA reads TGCAGCGCTATGAGAGGATGGGAAAACTATGGCTACACCTTC.